Given below is one T cell receptor (beta chain) in context. This sample was taken from a study of response to subunit inactivated influenza vaccine. Germline lookup yields CDR1 DFQATT and CDR2 SNEGSKA (reference sequence). Trimming took 3 bases from V and 2 from J, leaving 12 bases between them. CDR3 length: 14 amino acids. From the RT-PCR reads, TCRdb called clonotypes with MiXCR, one entry per CDR3 protein. The profile shows almost 600,000 distinct CDR3 sequences, around 13% of them singletons. The sequence came from a man in his fifties or sixties who received an inactivated influenza vaccine. The starting material was PBMCs from blood, obtained roughly 13 days after vaccination. The chain links TRBV20-1 to TRBJ2-3; D possibly uses TRBD1 or TRBD2 (6 bases each). CDR3: CSARGGSLTDTQYF. The CDR3 DNA is TGCAGTGCTAGGGGGGGCAGCCTCACAGATACGCAGTATTTT.